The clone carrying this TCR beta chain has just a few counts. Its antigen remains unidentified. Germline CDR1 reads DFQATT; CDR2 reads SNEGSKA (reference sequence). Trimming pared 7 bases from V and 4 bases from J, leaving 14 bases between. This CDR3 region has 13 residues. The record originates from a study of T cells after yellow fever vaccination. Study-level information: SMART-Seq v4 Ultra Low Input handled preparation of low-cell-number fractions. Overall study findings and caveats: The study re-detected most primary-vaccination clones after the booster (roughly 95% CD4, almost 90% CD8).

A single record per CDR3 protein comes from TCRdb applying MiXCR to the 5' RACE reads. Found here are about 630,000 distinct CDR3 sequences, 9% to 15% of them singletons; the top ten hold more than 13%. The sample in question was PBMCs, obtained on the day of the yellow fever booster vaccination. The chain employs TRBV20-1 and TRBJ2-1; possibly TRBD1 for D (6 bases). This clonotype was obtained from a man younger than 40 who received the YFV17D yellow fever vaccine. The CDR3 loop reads CSGSDSTYNEQFF. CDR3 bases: TGCAGTGGTTCGGACAGTACGTACAATGAGCAGTTCTTC.